One sample yielded the 4 T cell receptor beta chains listed below, sequenced in a study of shared clonotypes between healthy human individuals. Some clones are missing from TCRdb's copy, which holds only in-frame ones; the method was immunoSEQ multiplex PCR. The table shows millions of clones, with around nine tenths occurring only once. Sample: naive CD4+ T cells sorted from blood. Subset defined: CD45RA+ positively selected. The source of these receptors is a young man in good health.

V is TRBV7-2 and J is TRBJ2-1, with 8 nucleotides matching TRBD2. The V gene's germline CDR1 is SGHTA and CDR2 FQGNSA. The J segment lost 7 bases and the V segment lost 1 base, leaving 6 bases of the junction unmatched. The CDR3 sequence is 15 residues long. In DNA form, the CDR3 reads TGTGCCAGCAGCTTAGGGGCGGGAGGCGCGAATGAGCAGTTCTTC. As protein: CASSLGAGGANEQFF.

The chain carries TRBV30 and TRBJ2-7, with 10 bases that match TRBD2. V was clipped by 4 bases and J by 0 bases; unmatched bases: 6. From germline, CDR1 is GTSNPN and CDR2 SVGIG (reference sequence). CDR3 size: 15 residues. CDR3 in DNA: TGTGCCTGGACCCCGGGACTAGCGCTCTCCTACGAGCAGTACTTC. Its translation is CAWTPGLALSYEQYF.

The chain has TRBV7-9 and TRBJ2-5; TRBD2 might be the D (7 bases). This CDR3 is built from 17 residues. Germline V CDR1 and CDR2: SEHNR, FQNEAQ (reference sequence). The V gene lost 5 bases and the J gene lost 4 bases, with 23 bases spanning the gap. CDR3 sequence: CASSPALLGGGRETQYF. The CDR3 nucleotides are TGTGCCAGCAGCCCTGCCTTGCTGGGGGGGGGCCGAGAGACCCAGTACTTC.

The chain has TRBV5-3 and TRBJ1-6; D is uncertain. TRBV5-3 is an ORF for which the function is uncertain. Deletions cut 9 bases from V and 4 bases from J, with 17 bases between. CDR3 length equals 15 residues. The DNA of the CDR3 is TGTGCCACCAACGGCGGCAGTCGTTATAATTCACCCCTCCACTTT. Protein: CATNGGSRYNSPLHF.